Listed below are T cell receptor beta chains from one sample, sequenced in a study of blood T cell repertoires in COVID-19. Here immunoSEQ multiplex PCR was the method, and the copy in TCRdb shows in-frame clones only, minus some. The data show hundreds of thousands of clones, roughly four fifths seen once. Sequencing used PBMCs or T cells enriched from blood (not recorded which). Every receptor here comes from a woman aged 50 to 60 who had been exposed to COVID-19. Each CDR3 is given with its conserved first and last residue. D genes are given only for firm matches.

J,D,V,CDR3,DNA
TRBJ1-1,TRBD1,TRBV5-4,CASSFLQGTAFF,TGTGCCAGCAGCTTCCTACAGGGGACGGCTTTCTTT
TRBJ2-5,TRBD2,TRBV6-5,CASSYSGGGKQETQYF,TGTGCCAGCAGTTACTCAGGCGGGGGAAAGCAAGAGACCCAGTACTTC
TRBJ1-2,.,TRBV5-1,CASSPGGGQVDGYTF,TGCGCCAGCAGCCCCGGGGGGGGGCAAGTGGATGGCTACACCTTC
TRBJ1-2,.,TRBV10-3,CASRTETNYGYTF,TGTGCCTCTCGGACAGAGACTAACTATGGCTACACCTTC
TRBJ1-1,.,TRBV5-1,CASSLESGEYTEAFF,TGCGCCAGCAGCTTGGAGTCAGGGGAGTACACTGAAGCTTTCTTT
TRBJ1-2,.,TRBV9,CASSATTGPLYGYTF,TGTGCCAGCAGCGCGACGACAGGTCCCCTCTATGGCTACACCTTC
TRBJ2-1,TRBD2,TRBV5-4,CASSLARGVGLGNEQFF,TGTGCCAGCAGCTTGGCCCGGGGGGTCGGATTGGGCAATGAGCAGTTCTTC
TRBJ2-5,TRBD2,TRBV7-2,CASSPRTSGVETQYF,TGTGCCAGCAGCCCTCGGACTAGCGGGGTGGAGACCCAGTACTTC
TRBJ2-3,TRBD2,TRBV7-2,CASSFVGGVDTQYF,TGTGCCAGCAGCTTTGTGGGGGGGGTAGATACGCAGTATTTT
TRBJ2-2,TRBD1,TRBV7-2,CASSFGTGAGTGELFF,TGTGCCAGCAGCTTTGGGACAGGGGCTGGCACCGGGGAGCTGTTTTTT
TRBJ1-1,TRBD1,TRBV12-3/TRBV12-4,CASSFTGGTEAFF,TGTGCCAGCAGTTTTACAGGGGGCACTGAAGCTTTCTTT